A single sample gave rise to the 14 T cell receptor beta chains below, sequenced in a study of cytomegalovirus exposure and HLA in healthy donors. The PCR made use of 60 Vbeta and 13 Jbeta primers. Assay used: immunoSEQ multiplex PCR; TCRdb lists only in-frame clones, some missing. Among under 250,000 clones listed, about 80% were seen once. Sequencing was done on a sample of PBMCs. Receptor source: a man aged 18 to 29 in good health and CMV-seronegative.

There are a few counts of this clone. V usage is TRBV7-9 and J usage is TRBJ1-1; D gene unclear. CDR1 and CDR2 (germline): SEHNR, FQNEAQ (reference sequence). The V end was cut by 3 bases, the J end by 0 bases, with 5 bases between. The CDR3 contains 13 residues. The CDR3, as DNA: TGTGCCAGCAGCTTCCCAATGAACACTGAAGCTTTCTTT. Amino acids: CASSFPMNTEAFF.

The chain employs TRBV10-3 and TRBJ2-2; D unclear. The CDR3 length is 15 residues. Germline lookup yields CDR1 ENHRY and CDR2 SYGVKD. The V end was cut by 3 bases, the J end by 0 bases, with 8 bases between. The CDR3 region is CAISDADSNTGELFF. The DNA for the CDR3 is TGTGCCATCAGTGATGCGGATTCGAACACCGGGGAGCTGTTTTTT.

The rearrangement joins TRBV2 to TRBJ2-7; 9 bases are shared with TRBD2. CDR1 and CDR2 from the germline V gene are SNHLY and FYNNEI. This CDR3 has 11 residues. The J segment lost 9 bases and the V segment lost 6 bases, leaving 3 bases of the junction unmatched. The CDR3 loop reads CASRAGGRQYF. CDR3 nucleotide sequence: TGTGCCAGCAGAGCGGGAGGTCGGCAGTACTTC.

The chain recombines TRBV6-5 with TRBJ2-5; 9 bases agree with TRBD1. The V segment lost 0 bases and the J segment 5 bases; nucleotides outside the gene matches: 4. The CDR3 is 15 amino acids. Germline lookup yields CDR1 MNHEY and CDR2 SVGAGI. This CDR3 is CASSYSTTGGETQYF. The CDR3 DNA sequence: TGTGCCAGCAGTTACTCGACGACAGGGGGGGAGACCCAGTACTTC.

The chain recombines TRBV18 with TRBJ1-5; 12 nucleotides line up with TRBD1. J gave up 6 bases and V 6 bases, and 9 bases lay outside the gene matches. The CDR3 covers 16 residues. Germline V gives CDR1 KGHSH, CDR2 LQKENI. In nucleotides, the CDR3 is TGTGCCAGCTCGCCGAACGGGGACAGGGGGCTTCAGCCCCAGCATTTT. Translating it yields CASSPNGDRGLQPQHF.

This chain connects TRBV2 to TRBJ2-5; D not certain. CDR1 and CDR2 from the germline V gene are SNHLY and FYNNEI. Trimming stripped 3 bases from V and 7 bases from J, with 6 bases between. The CDR3 has 11 amino acids. In DNA, the CDR3 is TGTGCCAGCAGTGACTACTTGACCCAGTACTTC. It translates to CASSDYLTQYF.

The rearrangement joins TRBV28 to TRBJ2-1, with 7 nucleotides matching TRBD2. V dropped 6 bases and J dropped 0; count of bases not matched to a gene: 5. This CDR3 is 15 amino acids long. Germline loops: CDR1 MDHEN, CDR2 SYDVKM. Here the CDR3 reads CASSLTSPSYNEQFF. In DNA form, the CDR3 reads TGTGCCAGCAGCCTGACTAGCCCCTCCTACAATGAGCAGTTCTTC.

The chain employs TRBV5-1 and TRBJ2-7; tentatively, D is TRBD2 (6 bases). Trimming removed 6 bases at V and 3 bases at J, with 13 bases between. The CDR3 contains 13 residues. CDR1 SGHRS and CDR2 YFSETQ come from the germline V gene. As DNA, the CDR3 is TGCGCCAGCAAAGTTTGGGGGGACTACGAGCAGTACTTC. Its translation: CASKVWGDYEQYF.

V is TRBV2 and J is TRBJ2-7; D gene ambiguous. The CDR3 is 14 residues long. V shed 6 bases and J shed 6 bases, with 18 bases lying between them. Germline values: CDR1 SNHLY, CDR2 FYNNEI. The CDR3 DNA reads TGTGCCAGCAGCGTCGCCACCCTGAGTGGCGAGCAGTACTTC. As protein: CASSVATLSGEQYF.

V gene TRBV19 combines with J gene TRBJ2-2; no clear D. Germline lookup yields CDR1 LNHDA and CDR2 SQIVND (reference sequence). The CDR3 covers 12 residues. V shed 5 bases and J shed 7 bases, with 8 bases lying between them. The CDR3 nucleotides are TGTGCCAGTAGTCTGAGGAACGGGGAGCTGTTTTTT. It encodes CASSLRNGELFF. Full variable domain (missing parts from reference TRBV19 and TRBJ2-2): DGGITQSPKYLFRKEGQNVTLSCEQNLNHDAMYWYRQDPGQGLRLIYYSQIVNDFQKGDIAEGYSVSREKKESFPLTVTSAQKNPTAFYLCASSLRNGELFFGEGSRLTVL.

In this sample, this clone turned up a few times. This chain's CDR3 is CASSPGDGETQYF. The CDR3 nucleotides are TGCGCCAGCAGCCCGGGAGACGGGGAGACCCAGTACTTC. This chain connects TRBV5-1 to TRBJ2-5; perhaps TRBD2 as D (6 bases). Germline assignment: CDR1 SGHRS and CDR2 YFSETQ. This CDR3 has 13 amino acids. Trimming removed 4 bases at V and 5 bases at J, with 12 bases between. The variable domain in full, with the rest retrieved from reference TRBV5-1 and TRBJ2-5, is KAGVTQTPRYLIKTRGQQVTLSCSPISGHRSVSWYQQTPGQGLQFLFEYFSETQRNKGNFPGRFSGRQFSNSRSEMNVSTLELGDSALYLCASSPGDGETQYFGPGTRLLVL.

This chain links TRBV5-1 with TRBJ2-5, with a possible D match to TRBD1 (6 bases). This CDR3 contains 14 residues. The germline V and J ends were trimmed by 4 bases and 2 bases, with 12 bases remaining between them. Germline CDR1 reads SGHRS; CDR2 reads YFSETQ. The DNA for the CDR3 is TGCGCCAGCAGCCTCGACAGGCCTCAAGAGACCCAGTACTTC. This sequence encodes CASSLDRPQETQYF.

This chain joins TRBV19 and TRBJ2-1, with TRBD1 matching over 9 bases. Unmatched junction bases numbered 7, after V lost 5 bases and J lost 8 bases. The CDR3 spans 14 residues. Germline values: CDR1 LNHDA, CDR2 SQIVND (reference sequence). CDR3 in DNA: TGTGCCAGTAGTCCAAGACAGGGGGACTATGAGCAGTTCTTC. Encoded protein: CASSPRQGDYEQFF.

This rearrangement joins TRBV29-1 to TRBJ1-2; perhaps TRBD1 as D (5 bases). Looked up from germline, CDR1 is SQVTM and CDR2 is ANQGSEA. Trimming took off 7 bases at V and 2 bases at J, with 11 bases between the two ends. The CDR3 has 12 residues. The CDR3 coding sequence is TGCAGCGCCGGTGGGGGGAACTATGGCTACACCTTC. Translation: CSAGGGNYGYTF.